The T cell receptor (beta chain) described here comes from a study of cytomegalovirus exposure and HLA in healthy donors. Broader study findings: Fewer N-insertions than the roughly 670-donor mean were reportedly shown by an Asian-associated ancestry cluster in a later analysis. A later analysis linked roughly 17,000 TCR beta sequences to HLA alleles at 0.05 false discovery rate.

PCR was performed using 60 Vbeta and 13 Jbeta primers. Sequencing was performed with immunoSEQ multiplex PCR; in TCRdb, only in-frame clones are kept and a portion is missing. The sample is made up of approximately 120,000 clones, and the top ten hold 2.5% to 3% of it. Germline V CDR1 and CDR2: GTSNPN, SVGIG (reference sequence). Trimming pared 0 bases from V and 2 bases from J, leaving 11 bases between. The CDR3 is 14 residues long. Concerning this clone: Its specificity is unknown.

Sample: PBMCs. This chain links TRBV30 with TRBJ2-7; the D gene is possibly TRBD2 (6 bases). This clonotype was sampled from a man younger than 40 in good health and CMV-seronegative. The CDR3 loop reads CAWSVFAGPYEQYF. The CDR3 DNA reads as TGTGCCTGGAGTGTGTTTGCGGGACCCTACGAGCAGTACTTC.